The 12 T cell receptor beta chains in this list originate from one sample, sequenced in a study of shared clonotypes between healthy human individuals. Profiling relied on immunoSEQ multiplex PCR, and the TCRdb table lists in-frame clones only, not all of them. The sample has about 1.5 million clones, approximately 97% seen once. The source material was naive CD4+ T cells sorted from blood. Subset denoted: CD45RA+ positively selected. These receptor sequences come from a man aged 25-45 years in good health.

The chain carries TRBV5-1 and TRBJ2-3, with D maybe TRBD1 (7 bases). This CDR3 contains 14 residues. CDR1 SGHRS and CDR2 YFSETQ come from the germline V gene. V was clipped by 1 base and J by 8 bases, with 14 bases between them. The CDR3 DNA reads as TGCGCCAGCAGCTTGACCAGGGGGGCTGGTACGCAGTATTTT. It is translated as CASSLTRGAGTQYF.

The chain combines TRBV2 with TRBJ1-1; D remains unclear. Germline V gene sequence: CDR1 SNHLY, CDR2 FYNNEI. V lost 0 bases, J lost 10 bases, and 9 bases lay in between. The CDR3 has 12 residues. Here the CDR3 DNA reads TGTGCCAGCAGTGAAGCCTCGGCCAGAGCTTTCTTT. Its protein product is CASSEASARAFF.

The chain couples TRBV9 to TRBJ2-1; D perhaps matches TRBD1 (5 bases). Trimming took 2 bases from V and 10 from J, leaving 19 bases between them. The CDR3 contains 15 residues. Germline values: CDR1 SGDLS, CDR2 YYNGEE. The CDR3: CASSVKGADSSEQFF. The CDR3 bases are TGTGCCAGCAGCGTGAAAGGGGCTGATAGTTCGGAGCAGTTCTTC.

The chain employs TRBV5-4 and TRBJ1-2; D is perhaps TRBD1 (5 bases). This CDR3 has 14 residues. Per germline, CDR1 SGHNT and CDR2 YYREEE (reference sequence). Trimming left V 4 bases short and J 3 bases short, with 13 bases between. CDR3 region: CASSPVGADYGYTF. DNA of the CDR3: TGTGCCAGCAGCCCCGTAGGGGCGGACTATGGCTACACCTTC.

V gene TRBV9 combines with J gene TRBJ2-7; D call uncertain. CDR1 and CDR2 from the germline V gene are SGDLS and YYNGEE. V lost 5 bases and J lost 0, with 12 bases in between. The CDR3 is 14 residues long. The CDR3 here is CASSPEVSSYEQYF. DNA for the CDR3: TGTGCCAGCAGTCCCGAAGTGAGCTCCTACGAGCAGTACTTC.

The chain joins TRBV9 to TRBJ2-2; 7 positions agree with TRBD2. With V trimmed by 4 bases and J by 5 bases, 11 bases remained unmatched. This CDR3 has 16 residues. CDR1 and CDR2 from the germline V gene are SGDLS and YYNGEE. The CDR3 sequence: CASSPGLDPRTGELFF. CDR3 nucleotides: TGTGCCAGCAGCCCTGGACTAGACCCGAGGACCGGGGAGCTGTTTTTT.

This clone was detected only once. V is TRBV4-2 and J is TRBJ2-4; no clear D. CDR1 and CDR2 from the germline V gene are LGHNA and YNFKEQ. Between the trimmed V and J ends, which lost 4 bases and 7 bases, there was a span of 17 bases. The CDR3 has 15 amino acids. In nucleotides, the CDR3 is TGTGCCAGCAGCCTTCTCTCCGTGCAGAATAACATTCAGTACTTC. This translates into CASSLLSVQNNIQYF.

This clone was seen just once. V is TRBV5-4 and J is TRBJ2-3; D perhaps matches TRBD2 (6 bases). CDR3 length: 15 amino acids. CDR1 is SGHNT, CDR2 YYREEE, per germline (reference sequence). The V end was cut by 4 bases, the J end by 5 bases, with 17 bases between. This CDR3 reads CASSQGRPEGDTQYF. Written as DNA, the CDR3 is TGTGCCAGCAGCCAGGGACGCCCGGAGGGAGATACGCAGTATTTT.

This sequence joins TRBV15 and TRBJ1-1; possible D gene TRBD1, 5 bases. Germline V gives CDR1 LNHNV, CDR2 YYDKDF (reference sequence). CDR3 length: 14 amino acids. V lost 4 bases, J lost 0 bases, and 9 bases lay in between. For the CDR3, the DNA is TGTGCCACCAGCAAGGACAAGCTGAACACTGAAGCTTTCTTT. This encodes CATSKDKLNTEAFF.

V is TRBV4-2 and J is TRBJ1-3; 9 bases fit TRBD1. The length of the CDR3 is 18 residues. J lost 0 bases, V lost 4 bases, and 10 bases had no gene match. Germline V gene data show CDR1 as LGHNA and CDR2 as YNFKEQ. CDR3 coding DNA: TGTGCCAGCAGCCCCTCTGGGACAGGGAGTTCCTCTGGAAACACCATATATTTT. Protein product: CASSPSGTGSSSGNTIYF.

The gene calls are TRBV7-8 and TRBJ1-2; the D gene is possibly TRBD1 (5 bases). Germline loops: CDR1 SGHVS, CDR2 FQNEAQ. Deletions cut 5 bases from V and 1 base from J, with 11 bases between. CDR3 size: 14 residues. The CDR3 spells CASSPTQVNYGYTF. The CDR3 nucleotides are TGTGCCAGCAGCCCAACACAGGTTAACTATGGCTACACCTTC.

The CDR3 bases are TGTGCCAGCAGTGCCCACTCGAACACTGAAGCTTTCTTT. It yields the protein CASSAHSNTEAFF. The rearrangement uses TRBV2 and TRBJ1-1; D ambiguous. V lost 4 bases and J lost 1, with 7 bases in between. The CDR3 totals 13 residues. CDR1 and CDR2 (germline): SNHLY, FYNNEI.